This T cell receptor beta chain emerged from a study of chemoradiotherapy in HPV16-positive cancers. Notes on the study in general: HPV-specific T cells were functionally defined from only a couple of HPV16-positive patients. In HPV16-positive patients, HPV-responsive T-cell expansion tracked better recurrence-free survival. Candidate HPV-specific clones and E7-related TCR motifs grew in tumor during treatment.

V was clipped by 3 bases and J by 4 bases, with 12 bases between them. CDR3 length: 14 amino acids. Germline V lookup: CDR1 SEHNR, CDR2 FQNEAQ (reference sequence). TCRdb keeps only in-frame clones here, not all; method: immunoSEQ multiplex PCR. The data contain 4,500 to 6,500 clones, over 60% of them singletons. To note about this clone: What it binds is not known.

The chain couples TRBV7-9 to TRBJ2-5; D not certain. This specimen was taken from a patient who underwent chemoradiotherapy. The TCR originated in a human donor with HPV-associated anogenital cancer. The CDR3 loop reads CASSLVVGRETQYF. The CDR3 nucleotides read TGTGCCAGCAGCTTGGTGGTCGGTCGAGAGACCCAGTACTTC.